The clone carrying this T cell receptor beta chain came up many times. Its antigen remains unknown. The source of the sample is a study of identical twins. Study-level results: Cross-sectional statistics, not tracking of the same donors, supported the conclusions. Clonotypes of the beta chain that were abundant in cord blood carried fewer insertions (memory repertoires showed none). Out-of-frame alpha sequences common to twins exhibited a surplus of low generation probability.

Using its own MiXCR run on the 5' RACE reads, TCRdb lists one record per CDR3 protein. This sample has hundreds of thousands of distinct CDR3 sequences, with around 6.8% found just once. This CDR3 has 14 residues. Germline CDR1 is LGHDT and CDR2 is YNNKEL (reference sequence). V was shortened by 1 base and J by 3 bases, with 6 bases between the two germline ends. These records were also assigned to another study, of yellow fever vaccine responses in identical twins.

The chain has TRBV3-1 and TRBJ2-2; D not certain. The specimen was memory (CD45RO+) T cells sorted from blood. The sequence came from a woman under 30 in good health. This CDR3 reads CASSQGLDTGELFF. As DNA, the CDR3 is TGTGCCAGCAGCCAAGGTTTGGACACCGGGGAGCTGTTTTTT.